This record covers a single T cell receptor beta chain. Its antigen is still unknown. Base qualities are missing; no much larger clone stands one base away. From the cysteine through the phenylalanine, the CDR3 covers 15 amino acids. Just the 45-base CDR3 DNA is kept, in frame starting at base 1. Sequences MNHEY (CDR1) and SVGAGI (CDR2) are obtained from the germline V gene. The junction shows trimming of 2 bases on V and 0 bases on J, and the gene matches do not reach 4 bases of it. The source of the sample is a study of cytotoxic CD8 clonotypes in ibrutinib-treated CLL (dated by TCRdb to about 2021). For context, the study as a whole: In this cohort, over 14 patients were treatment-naive and some 10 were relapsed/refractory, while roughly 17 had unmutated IGHV. All remission and progressive disease samples were collected while patients were still receiving ibrutinib. Of the approximately 86 participants in the trial, about two dozen had longitudinal samples available. Responses were partial in approximately 24 patients and complete in 2; after median around 66 months follow-up, 14 stayed in remission and about twelve progressed. Cryopreserved peripheral blood mononuclear cells were obtained before treatment, at response, and at either sustained remission or disease progression. Samples averaged about 260,000 productive templates and some 96,000 productive rearrangements. Response samples were taken after a median of approximately 13 months on treatment, ranging from about 6 to 36 months. The full study reports these points: Public clonotypes were rare and either shrank or stayed stable during treatment, and the rise in clonality at ibrutinib response reflected expansion of private clonotypes. Sustained-remission and progressing patients did not have matched sampling times, and lymph node repertoires were not examined. Baseline clonality exceeded that of age-matched healthy donors and correlated strongly with circulating CD8+ T-cell counts. Clonality increased at ibrutinib response, stayed stable in sustained remission, and fell back toward baseline at progression.

The time point label, read with the paper, signifies: approximately 2 years on ibrutinib. For TCR beta library preparation, around 2 micrograms of genomic DNA were isolated from cryopreserved PBMCs. Longitudinal blood samples from CLL patients receiving ibrutinib monotherapy were subjected to high-throughput TCR beta sequencing. The patients were enrolled in a single-center, open-label phase 2 trial of ibrutinib monotherapy. A MiSeq instrument was used for deep resolution sequencing, which targeted depths ranging from 1 in 1 million up to 1 in 200,000 T cells, with coverage averaging 10x for each clonotype. The immunoSEQ hsTCRB Kit was used to generate TCR beta libraries. On the study's bioinformatics: ImmunoSEQ Data Assistant and ImmunoSEQ Analyzer were used for data analysis, and V, D and J genes were assigned according to IMGT definitions. Clonality, which ranges from 0 to 1, was calculated by subtracting the normalized Shannon entropy of productive rearrangement frequencies from one. Only overrepresented clonotypes making up at least 0.05% of each patient's repertoire were included in the public clonotype analysis. Some 14 age-matched healthy donor repertoires from immuneACCESS served as clonality controls. TCRdb mirrors the immuneACCESS table, restricted to in-frame sequences. Some clones are absent from its copies; in checked studies, under half trace to an unresolved V gene, and the reason for the others is unknown. The DNA gave D and trimming, while V, J and clone size come from that table. Here the sample has around 250,000 clones; 70% occur a single time. The biggest ten clones account for 15% of the sample.

This receptor was taken from a human donor with chronic lymphocytic leukemia. The chain is assembled from TRBV6-5 and TRBJ2-7; 7 nucleotides in the junction match TRBD2. Here the sequenced sample was PBMCs, taken after 24 months of ibrutinib treatment. In nucleotide form, the sequence is TGTGCCAGCAGTTACCAGCGGGACCTCTCCTACGAGCAGTACTTC. This is translated as CASSYQRDLSYEQYF.